Listed here are 14 T cell receptor beta chains from one sample, sequenced in a study of CD8+ T cells in alopecia areata. Specified treatment: oral pan-JAK inhibitor, 5-10 mg twice daily. The sequencing template was cDNA reverse transcribed from extracted RNA. The method was immunoSEQ multiplex PCR; TCRdb's version includes in-frame clones alone and lacks a portion of them. The sample includes under 200,000 clones, about two thirds seen only once; the top ten take more than 0.7%. The starting material was CD4+ T cells sorted from blood, obtained at week 4, from a patient treated with tofacitinib. The receptors shown here come from a human donor with alopecia areata.

A few counts support this clone. The V call is TRBV11-3, the J call TRBJ2-1; D possibly uses TRBD1 or TRBD2 (6 bases each). The CDR3 is 15 amino acids. The V gene's germline CDR1 is SGHNT and CDR2 YENEEA. Trimming took 7 bases from V and 3 from J, leaving 16 bases between them. The DNA for the CDR3 is TGTGCCAGCATCCCCCGGGGGCTACGCTACAATGAGCAGTTCTTC. Its translation: CASIPRGLRYNEQFF.

The chain carries TRBV6-1 and TRBJ2-7; no firm D call. Trimming pared 3 bases from V and 6 bases from J, leaving 21 bases between. CDR1 and CDR2 from the germline V gene are MNHNS and SASEGT. The CDR3 is 16 amino acids. The CDR3 region has the DNA TGTGCCAGCAGTGATGGCAGGACCAGAGGTCGGCGCGAGCAGTACTTC. It specifies CASSDGRTRGRREQYF.

J is TRBJ2-1 and V is TRBV9; no firm D call. Germline-derived CDR1 and CDR2 are SGDLS and YYNGEE. The CDR3 loop spans 12 amino acids. V was pared by 0 bases and J by 5 bases, with 3 bases between. This chain's CDR3 is CASSVGHNEQFF. CDR3 coding DNA: TGTGCCAGCAGCGTAGGACACAATGAGCAGTTCTTC.

This clone occurred a few times. This same CDR3 is encoded by further DNA sequences in the sample. The rearrangement uses TRBV29-1 and TRBJ1-1; TRBD1 agrees at 10 bases. CDR1 is SQVTM, CDR2 ANQGSEA, per germline. The CDR3 has 14 residues. V lost 7 bases to trimming and J lost 5 bases; unmatched junction nucleotides: 10. The CDR3 reads CSAGQGLGRTEAFF. CDR3 nucleotide sequence: TGCAGCGCGGGACAGGGGTTGGGTCGGACTGAAGCTTTCTTT.

V gene TRBV7-2 combines with J gene TRBJ2-7; D gene ambiguous. The CDR3 is 14 residues long. Trimming took 0 bases from V and 5 from J, leaving 11 bases between them. CDR1 and CDR2 (germline): SGHTA, FQGNSA. The CDR3 nucleotides read TGTGCCAGCAGCTTAGCGTACAAGGATAACGAGCAGTACTTC. Encoded protein: CASSLAYKDNEQYF. Based on the CDR3 plus reference TRBV7-2 and TRBJ2-7, the full variable domain is GAGVSQSPSNKVTEKGKDVELRCDPISGHTALYWYRQSLGQGLEFLIYFQGNSAPDKSGLPSDRFSAERTGGSVSTLTIQRTQQEDSAVYLCASSLAYKDNEQYFGPGTRLTVT.

This clone was seen once. The chain combines TRBV23-1 with TRBJ2-5, with D unresolved. TRBV23-1 is assigned to the ORF class and has an uncertain function. The CDR3 is made up of 11 amino acids. Trimming stripped 8 bases from V and 5 bases from J, with 9 bases between. The CDR3 here is CASGHLETQYF. DNA of the CDR3: TGCGCCAGCGGGCATCTGGAGACCCAGTACTTC.

V usage is TRBV11-2 and J usage is TRBJ2-7; no clear D. The germline CDR1 and CDR2 sequences are SGHAT and FQNNGV. The CDR3 has 10 amino acids. With 4 bases removed from V and 8 bases from J, the gap between germline ends came to 6 bases. The CDR3 DNA sequence: TGTGCCAGCAGCTCCTCCCAGCAGTACTTC. Protein: CASSSSQQYF.

This sequence joins TRBV7-2 and TRBJ1-2, with D hard to call. V lost 5 bases and J 0 bases, leaving 13 bases between the germline ends. Germline values: CDR1 SGHTA, CDR2 FQGNSA. This CDR3 is 15 amino acids long. In DNA, the CDR3 is TGTGCCAGCAGCCAAACTGTGGGTTCTAACTATGGCTACACCTTC. Protein product: CASSQTVGSNYGYTF.

This chain links TRBV30 with TRBJ1-2; D possibly corresponds to TRBD1 (5 bases). Between the trimmed V and J ends, which lost 0 bases and 5 bases, there was a span of 10 bases. Germline V gene data show CDR1 as GTSNPN and CDR2 as SVGIG (reference sequence). The CDR3 has 13 residues. In DNA form, the CDR3 reads TGTGCCTGGAGTGTCACAACAGGTTATGGCTACACCTTC. This gives the protein CAWSVTTGYGYTF.

The chain carries TRBV19 and TRBJ1-3; D is possibly TRBD1 (6 bases). The CDR3 sequence is 15 residues long. In germline, CDR1 is LNHDA, CDR2 SQIVND (reference sequence). V shed 5 bases and J shed 0 bases, with 11 bases lying between them. CDR3 bases: TGTGCCAGTAGTCTGGACAGTTTCTCTGGAAACACCATATATTTT. Protein sequence: CASSLDSFSGNTIYF. Filled out from reference TRBV19 and TRBJ1-3, the complete variable domain reads DGGITQSPKYLFRKEGQNVTLSCEQNLNHDAMYWYRQDPGQGLRLIYYSQIVNDFQKGDIAEGYSVSREKKESFPLTVTSAQKNPTAFYLCASSLDSFSGNTIYFGEGSWLTVV.

The genes are TRBV25-1 and TRBJ1-4; no firm D call. This CDR3 is 15 amino acids long. V lost 7 bases to trimming and J lost 0 bases, with 12 bases between them. Germline V gives CDR1 MGHDK, CDR2 SYGVNS. The CDR3 spells CASNSLGSTNEKLFF. Written as DNA, the CDR3 is TGTGCCAGCAACTCTTTGGGCTCAACTAATGAAAAACTGTTTTTT.

V is TRBV29-1 and J is TRBJ2-7; no clear D. V was clipped by 6 bases and J by 5 bases, with 14 bases between them. Looked up from germline, CDR1 is SQVTM and CDR2 is ANQGSEA. The CDR3 is 12 amino acids. Here the CDR3 reads CSVGYTSNEQYF. CDR3 nucleotides: TGCAGCGTGGGTTATACGTCCAACGAGCAGTACTTC.

CDR3 sequence: CASSYFGLGQETQYF. CDR3 bases: TGTGCCAGCAGTTACTTCGGACTAGGCCAAGAGACCCAGTACTTC. The chain uses TRBV6-5 and TRBJ2-5, with 7 bases matching TRBD2. The length of the CDR3 is 15 residues. Trimming at V came to 1 base and at J to 1 base, leaving 3 bases not matched to a gene. Germline CDR1 MNHEY, CDR2 SVGAGI.

The chain carries TRBV10-3 and TRBJ1-5; D possibly corresponds to TRBD1 (5 bases). The CDR3 has 14 amino acids. V shed 4 bases and J shed 0 bases, with 7 bases lying between them. The germline V gene has CDR1 ENHRY and CDR2 SYGVKD. For the CDR3, the DNA is TGTGCCATCAGTGCAGACAGTAGCAATCAGCCCCAGCATTTT. This translates into CAISADSSNQPQHF.